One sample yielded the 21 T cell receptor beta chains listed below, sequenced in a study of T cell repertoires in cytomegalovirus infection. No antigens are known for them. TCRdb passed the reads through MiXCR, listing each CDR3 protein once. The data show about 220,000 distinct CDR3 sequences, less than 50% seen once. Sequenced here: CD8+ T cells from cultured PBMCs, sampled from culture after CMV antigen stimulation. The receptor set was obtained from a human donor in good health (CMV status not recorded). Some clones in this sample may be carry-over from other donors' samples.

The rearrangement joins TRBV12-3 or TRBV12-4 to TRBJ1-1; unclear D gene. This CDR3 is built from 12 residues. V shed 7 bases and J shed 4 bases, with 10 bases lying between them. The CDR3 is CASIMGGTEAFF. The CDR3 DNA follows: TGTGCCAGCATTATGGGCGGCACTGAAGCTTTCTTT.

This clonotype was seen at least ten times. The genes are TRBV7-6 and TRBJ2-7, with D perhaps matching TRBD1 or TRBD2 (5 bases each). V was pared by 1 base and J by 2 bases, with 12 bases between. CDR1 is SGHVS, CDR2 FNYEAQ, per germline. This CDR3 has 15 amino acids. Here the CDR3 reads CASSLEQAGAYEQYF. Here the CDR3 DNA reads TGTGCCAGCAGCTTAGAACAGGCCGGGGCCTACGAGCAGTACTTC. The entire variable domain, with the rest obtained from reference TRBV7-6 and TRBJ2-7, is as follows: GAGVSQSPRYKVTKRGQDVALRCDPISGHVSLYWYRQALGQGPEFLTYFNYEAQQDKSGLPNDRFSAERPEGSISTLTIQRTEQRDSAMYRCASSLEQAGAYEQYFGPGTRLTVT.

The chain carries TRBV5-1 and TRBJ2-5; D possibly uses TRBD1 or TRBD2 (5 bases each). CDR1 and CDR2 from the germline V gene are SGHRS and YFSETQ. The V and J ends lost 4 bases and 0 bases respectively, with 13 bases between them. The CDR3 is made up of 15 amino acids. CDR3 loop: CASSKRGVNQETQYF. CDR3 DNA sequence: TGCGCCAGCAGCAAAAGAGGGGTAAACCAAGAGACCCAGTACTTC.

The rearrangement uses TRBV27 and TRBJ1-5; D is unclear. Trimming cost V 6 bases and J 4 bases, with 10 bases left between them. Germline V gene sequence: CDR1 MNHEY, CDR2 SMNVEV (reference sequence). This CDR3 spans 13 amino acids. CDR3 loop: CASSSATNQPQHF. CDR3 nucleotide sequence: TGTGCCAGCAGCTCGGCAACAAATCAGCCCCAGCATTTT.

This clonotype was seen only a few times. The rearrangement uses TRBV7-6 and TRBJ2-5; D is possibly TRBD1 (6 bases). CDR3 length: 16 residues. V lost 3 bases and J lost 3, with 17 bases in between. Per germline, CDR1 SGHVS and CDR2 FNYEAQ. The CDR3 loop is CASSLQGRVGKETQYF. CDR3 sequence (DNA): TGTGCCAGCAGCTTGCAGGGGAGAGTTGGAAAAGAGACCCAGTACTTC.

The CDR3: CASSYNPRRLAGGNEQFF. The CDR3 coding sequence is TGTGCCAGCAGCTACAACCCCCGAAGGCTAGCGGGGGGGAATGAGCAGTTCTTC. The J gene is TRBJ2-1, the V gene TRBV7-6; 12 positions match TRBD2. Trimming cost V 4 bases and J 7 bases; bases outside gene matches: 14. This CDR3 is built from 18 residues. Germline loops: CDR1 SGHVS, CDR2 FNYEAQ.

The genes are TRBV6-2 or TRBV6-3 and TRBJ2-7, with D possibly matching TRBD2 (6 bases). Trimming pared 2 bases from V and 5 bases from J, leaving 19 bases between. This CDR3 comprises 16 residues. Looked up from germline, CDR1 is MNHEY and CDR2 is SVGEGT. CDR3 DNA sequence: TGTGCCAGCAGTTACCCCCCGGACGGCGGAGGGGACGAGCAGTACTTC. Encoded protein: CASSYPPDGGGDEQYF.

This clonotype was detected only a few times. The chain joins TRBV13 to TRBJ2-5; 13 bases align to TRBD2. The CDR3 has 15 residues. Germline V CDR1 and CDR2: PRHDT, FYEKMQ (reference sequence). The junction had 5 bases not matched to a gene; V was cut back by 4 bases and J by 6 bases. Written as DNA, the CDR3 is TGTGCCAGCAGCTCGGGACTAGCGGGAATGAAGACCCAGTACTTC. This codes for CASSSGLAGMKTQYF. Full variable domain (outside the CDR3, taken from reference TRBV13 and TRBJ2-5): AAGVIQSPRHLIKEKRETATLKCYPIPRHDTVYWYQQGPGQDPQFLISFYEKMQSDKGSIPDRFSAQQFSDYHSELNMSSLELGDSALYFCASSSGLAGMKTQYFGPGTRLLVL.

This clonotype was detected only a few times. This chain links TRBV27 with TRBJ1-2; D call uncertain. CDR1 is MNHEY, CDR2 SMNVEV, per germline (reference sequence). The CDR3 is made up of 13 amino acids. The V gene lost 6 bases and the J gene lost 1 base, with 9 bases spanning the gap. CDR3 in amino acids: CASRLGINYGYTF. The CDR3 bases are TGTGCCAGCAGACTAGGGATTAACTATGGCTACACCTTC.

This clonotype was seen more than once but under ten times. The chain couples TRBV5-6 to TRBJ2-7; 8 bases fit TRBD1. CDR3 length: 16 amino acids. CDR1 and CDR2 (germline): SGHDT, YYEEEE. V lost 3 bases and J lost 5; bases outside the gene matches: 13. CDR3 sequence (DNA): TGTGCCAGCAGCTCCCTCCAGGGGGCTTGGAGGCACGAGCAGTACTTC. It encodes CASSSLQGAWRHEQYF.

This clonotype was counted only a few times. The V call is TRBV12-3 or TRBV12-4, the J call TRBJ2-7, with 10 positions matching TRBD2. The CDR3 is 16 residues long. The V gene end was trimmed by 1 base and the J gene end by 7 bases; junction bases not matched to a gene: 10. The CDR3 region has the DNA TGTGCCAGCAGTTTAGGCCTAGCGGGGGCCCCTAGGGAGCAGTACTTC. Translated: CASSLGLAGAPREQYF.

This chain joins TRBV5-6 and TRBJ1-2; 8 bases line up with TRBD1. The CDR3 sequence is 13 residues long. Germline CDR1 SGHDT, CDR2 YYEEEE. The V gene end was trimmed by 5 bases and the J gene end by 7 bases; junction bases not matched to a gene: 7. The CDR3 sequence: CASRRQGAGGYTF. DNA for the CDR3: TGTGCCAGCAGGCGGCAGGGGGCAGGTGGCTACACCTTC.

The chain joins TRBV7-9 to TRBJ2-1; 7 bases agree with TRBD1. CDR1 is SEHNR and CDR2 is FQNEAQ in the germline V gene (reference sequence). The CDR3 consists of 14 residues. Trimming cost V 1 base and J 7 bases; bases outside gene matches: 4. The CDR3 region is CASSLEGAVNEQFF. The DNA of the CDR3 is TGTGCCAGCAGCTTAGAGGGGGCCGTTAATGAGCAGTTCTTC. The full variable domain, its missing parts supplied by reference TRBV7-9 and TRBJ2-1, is DTGVSQNPRHKITKRGQNVTFRCDPISEHNRLYWYRQTLGQGPEFLTYFQNEAQLEKSRLLSDRFSAERPKGSFSTLEIQRTEQGDSAMYLCASSLEGAVNEQFFGPGTRLTVL.

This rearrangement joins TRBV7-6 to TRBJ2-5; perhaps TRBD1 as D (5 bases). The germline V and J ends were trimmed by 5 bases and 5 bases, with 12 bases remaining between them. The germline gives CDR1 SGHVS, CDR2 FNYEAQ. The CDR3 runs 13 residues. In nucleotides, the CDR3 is TGTGCCAGCAGCCTAGACAGTTGGGAGACCCAGTACTTC. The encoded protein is CASSLDSWETQYF.

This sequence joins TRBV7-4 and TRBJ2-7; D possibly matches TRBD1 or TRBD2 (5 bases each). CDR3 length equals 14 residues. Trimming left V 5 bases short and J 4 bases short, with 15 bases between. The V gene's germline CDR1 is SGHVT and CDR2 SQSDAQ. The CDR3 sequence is CASSLGTPRYEQYF. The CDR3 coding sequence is TGTGCCAGCAGCCTCGGGACCCCCCGGTACGAGCAGTACTTC.

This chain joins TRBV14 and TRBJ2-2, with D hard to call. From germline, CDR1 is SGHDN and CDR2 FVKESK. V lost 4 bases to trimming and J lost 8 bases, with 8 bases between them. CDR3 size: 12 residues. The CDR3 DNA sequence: TGTGCCAGCAGCCCTTGGGGAGGGGAGCTGTTTTTT. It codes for CASSPWGGELFF.

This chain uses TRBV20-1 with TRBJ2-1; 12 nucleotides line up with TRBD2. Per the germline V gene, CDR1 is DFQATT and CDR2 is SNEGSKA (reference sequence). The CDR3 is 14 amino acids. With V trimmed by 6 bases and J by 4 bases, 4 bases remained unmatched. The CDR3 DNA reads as TGCAGTGCCGGGACTAGCGGGTATTACAATGAGCAGTTCTTC. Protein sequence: CSAGTSGYYNEQFF.

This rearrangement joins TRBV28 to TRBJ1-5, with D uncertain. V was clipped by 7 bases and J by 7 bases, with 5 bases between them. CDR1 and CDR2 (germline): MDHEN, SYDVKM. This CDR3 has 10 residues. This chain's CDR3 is CASKEQPQHF. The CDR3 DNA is TGTGCCAGCAAGGAACAGCCCCAGCATTTT.

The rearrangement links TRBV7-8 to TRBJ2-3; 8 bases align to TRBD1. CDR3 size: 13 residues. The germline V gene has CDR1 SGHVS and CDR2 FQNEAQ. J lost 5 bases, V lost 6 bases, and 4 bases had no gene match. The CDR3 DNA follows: TGTGCCAGCAGGGACAGGGACCGAGATACGCAGTATTTT. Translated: CASRDRDRDTQYF.

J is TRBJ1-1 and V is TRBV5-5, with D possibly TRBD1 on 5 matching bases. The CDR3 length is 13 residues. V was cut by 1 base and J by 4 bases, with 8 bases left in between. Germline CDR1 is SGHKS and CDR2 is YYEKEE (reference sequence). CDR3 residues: CASSLLRATEAFF. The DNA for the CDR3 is TGTGCCAGCAGCTTGCTCAGGGCCACTGAAGCTTTCTTT.

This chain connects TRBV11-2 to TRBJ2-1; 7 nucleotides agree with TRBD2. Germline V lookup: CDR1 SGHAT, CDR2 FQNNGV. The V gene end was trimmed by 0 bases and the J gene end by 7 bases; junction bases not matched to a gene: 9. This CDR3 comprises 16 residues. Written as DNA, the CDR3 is TGTGCCAGCAGCTTAGATTTTCGCGGGGGTAATAATGAGCAGTTCTTC. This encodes CASSLDFRGGNNEQFF.